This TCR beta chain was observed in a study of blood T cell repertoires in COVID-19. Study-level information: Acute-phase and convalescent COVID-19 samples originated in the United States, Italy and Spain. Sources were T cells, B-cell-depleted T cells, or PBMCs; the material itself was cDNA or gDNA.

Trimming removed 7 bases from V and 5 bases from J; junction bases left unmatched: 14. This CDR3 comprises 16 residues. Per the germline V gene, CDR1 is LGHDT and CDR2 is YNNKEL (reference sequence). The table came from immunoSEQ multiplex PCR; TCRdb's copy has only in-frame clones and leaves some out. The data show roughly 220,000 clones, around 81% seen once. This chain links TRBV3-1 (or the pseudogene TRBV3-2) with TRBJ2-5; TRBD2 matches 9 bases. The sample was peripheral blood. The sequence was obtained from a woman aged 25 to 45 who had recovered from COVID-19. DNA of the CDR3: TGTGCCAGCACCCCCGGAGTGGGCGGGAGGGGGGAGACCCAGTACTTC. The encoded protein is CASTPGVGGRGETQYF.